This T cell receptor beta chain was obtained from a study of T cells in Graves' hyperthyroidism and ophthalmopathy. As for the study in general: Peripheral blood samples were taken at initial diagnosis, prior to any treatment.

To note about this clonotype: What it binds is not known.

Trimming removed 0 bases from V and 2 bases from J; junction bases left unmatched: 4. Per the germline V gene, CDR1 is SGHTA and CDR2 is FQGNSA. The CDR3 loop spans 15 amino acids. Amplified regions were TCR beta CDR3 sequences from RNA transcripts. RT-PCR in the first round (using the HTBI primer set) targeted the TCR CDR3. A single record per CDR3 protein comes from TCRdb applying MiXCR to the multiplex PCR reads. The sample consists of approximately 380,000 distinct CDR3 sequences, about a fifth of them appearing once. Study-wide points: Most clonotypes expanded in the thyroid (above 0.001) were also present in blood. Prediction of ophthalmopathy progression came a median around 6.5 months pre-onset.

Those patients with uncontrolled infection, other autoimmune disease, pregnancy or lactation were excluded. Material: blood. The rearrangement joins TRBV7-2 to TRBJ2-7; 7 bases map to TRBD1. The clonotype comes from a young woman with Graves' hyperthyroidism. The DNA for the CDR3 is TGTGCCAGCAGCTTAGCGGAGACAGGGCCCTACGAGCAGTACTTC. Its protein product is CASSLAETGPYEQYF.